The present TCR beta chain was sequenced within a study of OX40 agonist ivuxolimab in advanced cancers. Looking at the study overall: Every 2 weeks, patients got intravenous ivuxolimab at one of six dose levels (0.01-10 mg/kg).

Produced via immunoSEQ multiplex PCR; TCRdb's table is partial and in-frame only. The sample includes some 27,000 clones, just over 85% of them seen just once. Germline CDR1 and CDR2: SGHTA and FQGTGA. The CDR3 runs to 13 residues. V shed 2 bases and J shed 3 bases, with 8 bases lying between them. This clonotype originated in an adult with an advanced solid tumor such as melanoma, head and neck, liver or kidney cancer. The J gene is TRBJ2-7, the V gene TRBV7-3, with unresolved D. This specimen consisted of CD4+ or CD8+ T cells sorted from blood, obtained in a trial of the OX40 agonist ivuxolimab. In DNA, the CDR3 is TGTGCCAGCAGCTTAGGCGGCGGCTACGAGCAGTACTTC. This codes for CASSLGGGYEQYF. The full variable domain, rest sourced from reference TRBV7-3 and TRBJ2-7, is GAGVSQTPSNKVTEKGKYVELRCDPISGHTALYWYRQSLGQGPEFLIYFQGTGAADDSGLPNDRFFAVRPEGSVSTLKIQRTERGDSAVYLCASSLGGGYEQYFGPGTRLTVT.